These 2 T cell receptor beta chains came from one sample sequenced in a study of cytomegalovirus exposure and HLA in healthy donors. The PCR ran on 60 Vbeta and 13 Jbeta primers. Using immunoSEQ multiplex PCR, the repertoire was profiled, and TCRdb retains in-frame clones only, with some absent. This table has 100,000 to 150,000 clones, roughly 69% appearing once. The material sequenced was PBMCs. Receptors were obtained from a human donor in good health.

The chain joins TRBV15 to TRBJ2-4, with 7 bases lining up with TRBD2. The J segment lost 7 bases and the V segment lost 0 bases, leaving 0 bases of the junction unmatched. Germline CDR1 is LNHNV and CDR2 is YYDKDF (reference sequence). The CDR3 has 13 amino acids. The CDR3 DNA sequence: TGTGCCACCAGCAGAGACGGGAGGAACATTCAGTACTTC. Its protein product is CATSRDGRNIQYF. The full variable domain, rest sourced from reference TRBV15 and TRBJ2-4, is DAMVIQNPRYQVTQFGKPVTLSCSQTLNHNVMYWYQQKSSQAPKLLFHYYDKDFNNEADTPDNFQSRRPNTSFCFLDIRSPGLGDTAMYLCATSRDGRNIQYFGAGTRLSVL.

The CDR3 region has the DNA TGTGCCAGCAGTGAGACAGTGAATCGTGAAAAACTGTTTTTT. Amino acid sequence: CASSETVNREKLFF. V usage is TRBV6-1 and J usage is TRBJ1-4, with a weak D call TRBD1 (5 bases). The germline CDR1 and CDR2 sequences are MNHNS and SASEGT. This CDR3 is built from 14 residues. Trimming pared 3 bases from V and 7 bases from J, leaving 12 bases between.